Each of the 24 T cell receptor beta chains below was sequenced from the same sample in a study of shared T cell receptors in the human thymus (dated by TCRdb to the early 2020s). The library came from the immunoSEQ multiplex PCR assay. TCRdb's version of the immuneACCESS table is confined to in-frame rearrangements and falls short of the full clone set. An unresolved V gene accounts for under half of the shortfall where checked; the remainder is of unknown origin. Present in this sample are some 700,000 clones, approximately 85% of which were seen just once. The top ten hold approximately 0.01% of the sample. These data were likewise used in another study, on human thymus T cells.

Sequenced input: thymocytes. The receptors were sampled from a girl under three years old with a congenital heart defect. Donor details come from another sample of the same person, matched by shared clones.

The chain combines TRBV18 with TRBJ1-4, with a possible D match to TRBD1 (5 bases). CDR3 length: 15 amino acids. CDR1 KGHSH and CDR2 LQKENI come from the germline V gene. Trimming shortened V by 2 bases and J by 8 bases, and 15 bases separated the two germline ends. This CDR3 is CASSPGGSRGEKLFF. Written as DNA, the CDR3 is TGTGCCAGCTCACCAGGGGGGTCCCGGGGAGAAAAACTGTTTTTT.

This chain links TRBV15 with TRBJ1-5; the D is unclear. Germline CDR1 is LNHNV and CDR2 is YYDKDF (reference sequence). Trimming left V 2 bases short and J 0 bases short, with 14 bases between. The CDR3 covers 17 residues. The CDR3, as DNA: TGTGCCACCAGCAGAACCGGCCGCAGGATTAGCAATCAGCCCCAGCATTTT. The encoded protein is CATSRTGRRISNQPQHF.

This clone was detected only a few times. The CDR3, as DNA: TGTGCCATCGCCGGGACAGAAAACACCGGGGAGCTGTTTTTT. This sequence encodes CAIAGTENTGELFF. V usage is TRBV10-3 and J usage is TRBJ2-2; 7 bases match TRBD1. The CDR3 runs to 14 residues. The V gene end was trimmed by 8 bases and the J gene end by 2 bases; junction bases not matched to a gene: 5. Germline CDR1 ENHRY, CDR2 SYGVKD.

The rearrangement uses TRBV9 and TRBJ1-6; D perhaps matches TRBD1 (5 bases). This CDR3 is 14 amino acids long. Trimming removed 4 bases from V and 7 bases from J, with 12 bases in between. Germline CDR1 reads SGDLS; CDR2 reads YYNGEE. This CDR3 reads CASSHGGENSPLHF. The CDR3 nucleotides read TGTGCCAGCAGCCATGGAGGGGAGAATTCACCCCTCCACTTT.

The chain combines TRBV12-5 with TRBJ2-6, with D unclear. The V gene's germline CDR1 is LGHNT and CDR2 FRNRAP. Trimming shortened V by 8 bases and J by 2 bases, and 19 bases separated the two germline ends. The CDR3 length is 17 residues. The CDR3 here is CASFRENSVTGANVLTF. CDR3 bases: TGTGCTAGTTTTCGTGAGAATTCTGTAACTGGGGCCAACGTCCTGACTTTC.

The V call is TRBV7-9, the J call TRBJ2-2, with 9 bases lining up with TRBD2. There are 19 residues in the CDR3. Germline V gene lookup returns CDR1 SEHNR and CDR2 FQNEAQ (reference sequence). V shed 9 bases, J shed 1 base, and the junction held 18 bases outside the gene matches. The CDR3, as DNA: TGTGCCAGTCACCCATCCCATTTTAGCGGGGGCGTGAACACCGGGGAGCTGTTTTTT. Translation gives CASHPSHFSGGVNTGELFF.

V gene TRBV9 combines with J gene TRBJ2-2; a weak D match, TRBD2 (5 bases). Between the trimmed V and J ends, which lost 3 bases and 9 bases, there was a span of 21 bases. The CDR3 runs 16 residues. From germline, CDR1 is SGDLS and CDR2 YYNGEE. The CDR3 protein is CASSAPRGRSGRELFF. CDR3 nucleotides: TGTGCCAGCAGCGCCCCTCGGGGTAGAAGCGGCAGGGAGCTGTTTTTT.

The V call is TRBV4-1, the J call TRBJ2-3, with TRBD2 matching over 8 bases. Germline V lookup: CDR1 MGHRA, CDR2 YSYEKL. This CDR3 contains 18 residues. The trim removed 4 bases at V and 2 bases at J, leaving 14 bases unmatched. This CDR3 reads CASSLKQTAGAVTDTQYF. The CDR3 DNA reads as TGCGCCAGCAGCCTAAAACAAACAGCGGGGGCCGTCACAGATACGCAGTATTTT.

The V gene is TRBV5-1, the J gene TRBJ2-1; a weak D match, TRBD1 (5 bases). The CDR3 runs to 15 residues. Germline loops: CDR1 SGHRS, CDR2 YFSETQ. The germline V and J ends were trimmed by 0 bases and 0 bases, with 7 bases remaining between them. The CDR3 coding sequence is TGCGCCAGCAGCTTGGAGCAGGGCTCCTACAATGAGCAGTTCTTC. Translated: CASSLEQGSYNEQFF.

The rearrangement joins TRBV28 to TRBJ2-7; a weak D match, TRBD2 (6 bases). The CDR3 consists of 19 residues. CDR1 MDHEN and CDR2 SYDVKM come from the germline V gene. V was shortened by 5 bases and J by 0 bases, with 26 bases between the two germline ends. The CDR3 coding sequence is TGTGCCAGCAGTCTTGCGGTGGGACTTCCCTCCAAAAGCTCCTACGAGCAGTACTTC. Translating it yields CASSLAVGLPSKSSYEQYF.

The CDR3 DNA reads as TGTGCCAGCAGCCTCCCCGGGACTAGCGGGCCGAGCTCCTACAATGAGCAGTTCTTC. Its translation: CASSLPGTSGPSSYNEQFF. V usage is TRBV14 and J usage is TRBJ2-1; 12 bases line up with TRBD2. J gave up 0 bases and V 4 bases, and 10 bases lay outside the gene matches. CDR1 is SGHDN and CDR2 is FVKESK in the germline V gene. This CDR3 has 19 residues.

The J gene is TRBJ2-1, the V gene TRBV7-8; D is possibly TRBD1 (6 bases). V was clipped by 8 bases and J by 7 bases, with 15 bases between them. The V gene's germline CDR1 is SGHVS and CDR2 FQNEAQ. The length of the CDR3 is 13 residues. This CDR3 is CASEGELRNEQFF. The CDR3 DNA reads as TGTGCCAGCGAGGGGGAGCTTCGGAATGAGCAGTTCTTC.

This clone was seen only a few times. The V and J genes are TRBV5-6 and TRBJ1-1; D unclear. The germline CDR1 and CDR2 sequences are SGHDT and YYEEEE. The CDR3 totals 15 residues. V was cut by 1 base and J by 0 bases, with 10 bases left in between. CDR3 bases: TGTGCCAGCAGCTTGTTTGGGCAGATGAACACTGAAGCTTTCTTT. The encoded protein is CASSLFGQMNTEAFF.

This clone was seen just once. The rearrangement joins TRBV9 to TRBJ2-5; TRBD2 matches at 8 bases. The germline gives CDR1 SGDLS, CDR2 YYNGEE. The V segment lost 0 bases and the J segment 2 bases; nucleotides outside the gene matches: 6. This CDR3 comprises 16 residues. For the CDR3, the DNA is TGTGCCAGCAGCGTAGGAAAAGCGGGGGATCAAGAGACCCAGTACTTC. As protein: CASSVGKAGDQETQYF. Looking up the rest from reference TRBV9 and TRBJ2-5 gives the full variable domain: DSGVTQTPKHLITATGQRVTLRCSPRSGDLSVYWYQQSLDQGLQFLIQYYNGEERAKGNILERFSAQQFPDLHSELNLSSLELGDSALYFCASSVGKAGDQETQYFGPGTRLLVL.

The chain recombines TRBV5-8 with TRBJ1-1, with TRBD1 as a possible D gene (5 bases). In germline, CDR1 is SGHTS, CDR2 YDEGEE. The CDR3 runs to 13 residues. The ends were cut back, 0 bases at V and 5 bases at J, with 8 bases in the middle. CDR3 sequence: CASSLGGGTEAFF. In nucleotides, the CDR3 is TGTGCCAGCAGCTTGGGTGGGGGGACTGAAGCTTTCTTT.

CDR3 sequence reads: CASSPRQGRSSGYNSPLHF. The CDR3 DNA reads as TGTGCCAGCAGCCCAAGACAGGGTCGGTCATCGGGCTATAATTCACCCCTCCACTTT. The chain carries TRBV7-8 and TRBJ1-6; 7 bases match TRBD1. Germline CDR1 and CDR2: SGHVS and FQNEAQ. The ends lost 5 bases at V and 3 bases at J; junction bases unmatched: 16. The CDR3 has 19 amino acids.

This chain links TRBV15 with TRBJ2-5, with D possibly TRBD1 on 5 matching bases. V was pared by 2 bases and J by 5 bases, with 9 bases between. Germline assignment: CDR1 LNHNV and CDR2 YYDKDF (reference sequence). This CDR3 has 13 amino acids. In DNA, the CDR3 is TGTGCCACCAGCAGATCCCACAGGGAGACCCAGTACTTC. Its protein is CATSRSHRETQYF.

The chain couples TRBV7-9 to TRBJ2-5; D may be TRBD2 (5 bases). Trimming removed 4 bases at V and 5 bases at J, with 11 bases between. The CDR3 is made up of 13 amino acids. Germline V gene lookup returns CDR1 SEHNR and CDR2 FQNEAQ (reference sequence). The CDR3 sequence: CASSWRWVETQYF. The CDR3, as DNA: TGTGCCAGCAGCTGGAGGTGGGTTGAGACCCAGTACTTC.

The chain uses TRBV4-2 and TRBJ2-3; 10 bases fit TRBD2. The V and J ends lost 3 bases and 0 bases, in that order; junction bases with no gene match: 3. CDR1 is LGHNA, CDR2 YNFKEQ, per germline. The CDR3 is made up of 16 amino acids. The DNA of the CDR3 is TGTGCCAGCAGCCACCTACTAGCGGGGAGCACAGATACGCAGTATTTT. Translating it yields CASSHLLAGSTDTQYF.

The chain carries TRBV18 and TRBJ2-1, with a possible D match to TRBD2 (5 bases). This CDR3 region has 13 residues. Germline V gives CDR1 KGHSH, CDR2 LQKENI. V was cut by 0 bases and J by 11 bases, with 11 bases left in between. The CDR3 sequence: CASSPPDRDQQFF. The CDR3 bases are TGTGCCAGCTCACCACCGGACCGGGATCAGCAGTTCTTC.

This clone was found once. This chain uses TRBV6-1 with TRBJ1-4; D uncertain. Germline-derived CDR1 and CDR2 are MNHNS and SASEGT. The CDR3 extends over 16 amino acids. With 2 bases removed from V and 5 bases from J, the gap between germline ends came to 15 bases. CDR3 protein: CASSESPNKENEKLFF. The CDR3 DNA is TGTGCCAGCAGTGAATCACCAAACAAAGAAAATGAAAAACTGTTTTTT.

The J gene is TRBJ2-1, the V gene TRBV28; D is ambiguous. Germline V gives CDR1 MDHEN, CDR2 SYDVKM. The V end lost 6 bases, the J end lost 10 bases, and 19 bases lay between the germline ends. The CDR3 length is 14 residues. In DNA, the CDR3 is TGTGCCAGCAGCAATCCCGGGTTTGTTGCCGAGCAGTTCTTC. Amino acid sequence: CASSNPGFVAEQFF.

V and J are TRBV18 and TRBJ2-2; TRBD2 matches at 10 bases. Germline-derived CDR1 and CDR2 are KGHSH and LQKENI. The trim removed 1 base at V and 3 bases at J, leaving 8 bases unmatched. The CDR3 has 18 residues. The CDR3 is CASSPQPSGGEYTGELFF. CDR3 DNA sequence: TGTGCCAGCTCACCACAGCCCAGCGGGGGGGAATACACCGGGGAGCTGTTTTTT.

This clone came up once. V is TRBV5-1 and J is TRBJ1-3; a possible D gene is TRBD1 (6 bases). CDR1 and CDR2 (germline): SGHRS, YFSETQ. Between the trimmed V and J ends, which lost 4 bases and 3 bases, there was a span of 11 bases. This CDR3 has 14 amino acids. CDR3 sequence: CASSRGALGNTIYF. CDR3 DNA: TGCGCCAGCAGCCGGGGGGCGCTTGGAAACACCATATATTTT.